The rows below give T cell receptor beta chains drawn from one sample of a study of metastatic and nonmetastatic thyroid tumors. Through MiXCR, TCRdb re-clonotyped the PCR reads. The sample lists about 5,800 clones; roughly 20% were seen once. Sequenced: adjacent normal tissue. Receptors originate from a female donor with papillary thyroid cancer or a benign thyroid nodule (not recorded which). Some clones in this sample may be carry-over from other donors' samples. The CDR3 runs from the conserved cysteine through the conserved F or W. The D gene is left open where the match is weak. Rows give clone size only sometimes, using once, few, many, or a class for an expanded clone.

v_gene	d_gene	abundance	j_gene	CDR3aa	CDR3nt
TRBV5-1	NA	medium-sized	TRBJ1-5	CASSLEGIANQPQHF	TGCGCCAGCAGCTTGGAGGGGATTGCAAATCAGCCCCAGCATTTT
TRBV7-9	NA	many	TRBJ2-3	CASSRPTRWWGNTQYF	TGTGCCAGCAGCCGACCCACTAGGTGGTGGGGAAATACGCAGTATTTT
TRBV9	TRBD2	many	TRBJ2-5	CASSVGLAGVQETQYF	TGTGCCAGCAGCGTAGGACTAGCGGGAGTACAAGAGACCCAGTACTTC
TRBV20-1	NA	NA	TRBJ1-1	CSAVKPGVTEAFF	TGCAGTGCAGTTAAGCCGGGGGTCACTGAAGCTTTCTTT
TRBV20-1	NA	NA	TRBJ2-5	CRGGAVCGKTQYF	TGCAGAGGGGGGGCGGTATGTGGGAAGACCCAGTACTTC
TRBV10-3	NA	few	TRBJ1-1	CAISEWNLGQKTVAFF	TGTGCCATCAGTGAGTGGAACCTAGGACAGAAGACTGTAGCTTTCTTT
TRBV11-2	NA	once	TRBJ2-1	CASSLDRREQFF	TGTGCCAGCAGCTTAGATAGGAGGGAGCAGTTCTTC
TRBV28	NA	few	TRBJ2-7	CASSLRLLRDEQYF	TGTGCCAGCAGTTTGCGCCTCCTACGGGACGAGCAGTACTTC
TRBV27	NA	NA	TRBJ2-7	CASSRTGNPPYEQYF	TGTGCCAGCAGCCGAACGGGGAACCCCCCCTACGAGCAGTACTTC
TRBV7-2	TRBD2	NA	TRBJ2-1	CASTLWGGNEQFF	TGTGCCAGCACCTTGTGGGGGGGCAATGAGCAGTTCTTC
TRBV7-9	TRBD1	once	TRBJ2-7	CASSKQGTNSYEQYF	TGTGCCAGCAGCAAACAGGGGACAAACTCCTACGAGCAGTACTTC
TRBV4-2	TRBD2	medium-sized	TRBJ2-5	CASSQGSGGLQETQYF	TGTGCCAGCAGCCAAGGAAGCGGGGGGTTGCAAGAGACCCAGTACTTC
TRBV19	NA	few	TRBJ1-5	CASSGIGANQPQHF	TGTGCCAGTAGTGGGATCGGGGCCAATCAGCCCCAGCATTTT
TRBV27	NA	few	TRBJ2-3	CASRRRGGTDTQYF	TGTGCCAGCAGACGTAGAGGAGGCACAGATACGCAGTATTTT
TRBV6-5	NA	few	TRBJ1-3	CASSYFRPGTYSGNTIYF	TGTGCCAGCAGTTACTTCCGGCCAGGGACATATTCGGGAAACACCATATATTTT
TRBV3-1	TRBD2	NA	TRBJ2-5	CASSLQRGVGTQYF	TGTGCCAGCAGCCTCCAGCGGGGGGTGGGTACCCAGTACTTC
TRBV6-4	TRBD2	few	TRBJ2-2	CAISVSGLAGAGRELFF	TGTGCCATCAGTGTTTCCGGACTAGCGGGAGCTGGTAGGGAGCTGTTTTTT
TRBV11-2	NA	many	TRBJ2-6	CASSLVQGAVGANVLTF	TGTGCCAGCAGCTTAGTCCAAGGGGCTGTCGGGGCCAACGTCCTGACTTTC
TRBV7-3	NA	NA	TRBJ2-5	CASSPVEGAQGTQYF	TGTGCTAGCAGCCCCGTAGAGGGAGCGCAAGGGACCCAGTACTTC
TRBV6-5	NA	few	TRBJ2-1	CASSYRGEQFF	TGTGCCAGCAGTTACAGAGGTGAGCAGTTCTTC
TRBV6-1	NA	few	TRBJ1-5	CASRATGYHQPQHF	TGTGCCAGCAGAGCAACAGGGTATCATCAGCCCCAGCATTTT
TRBV5-1	NA	NA	TRBJ2-5	CASSRGTGGVETQYF	TGCGCCAGCAGTCGGGGTACCGGAGGGGTGGAGACCCAGTACTTC
TRBV24-1	NA	many	TRBJ2-1	CATSDPRGFHNEQFF	TGTGCCACCAGTGACCCCAGAGGCTTTCACAATGAGCAGTTCTTC
TRBV11-2	NA	NA	TRBJ1-6	CASSSDTANSPLHF	TGTGCCAGCAGCTCCGACACCGCTAATTCACCCCTCCACTTT
TRBV28	NA	medium-sized	TRBJ1-5	CASSLLGSRNQPQHF	TGTGCCAGCAGTTTATTAGGTAGTCGCAATCAGCCCCAGCATTTT
TRBV6-1	TRBD2	many	TRBJ2-1	CASSAPGGVYNEQFF	TGTGCCAGCAGCGCCCCGGGGGGTGTCTACAATGAGCAGTTCTTC
TRBV15	TRBD2	medium-sized	TRBJ2-1	CATSRLQGGYNEQFF	TGTGCCACCAGCAGGTTGCAGGGAGGGTACAATGAGCAGTTCTTC
TRBV20-1	NA	NA	TRBJ2-5	CSARRDTEIQYF	TGCAGTGCTAGGCGGGACACAGAGATCCAGTACTTC
TRBV30	TRBD1	NA	TRBJ1-5	CAWSSGTGVNQPQHF	TGTGCCTGGAGTAGTGGGACAGGGGTTAATCAGCCCCAGCATTTT
TRBV6-1	TRBD1	NA	TRBJ2-7	CASRRQGDYEQYF	TGTGCCAGCAGGAGACAGGGGGACTACGAGCAGTACTTC
TRBV5-1	NA	medium-sized	TRBJ2-6	CASSLVEARANVLTF	TGCGCCAGCAGCTTGGTAGAGGCCAGGGCCAACGTCCTGACTTTC
TRBV30	TRBD1	many	TRBJ1-1	CAWSVGQGAVFTEAFF	TGTGCCTGGAGTGTGGGGCAGGGGGCAGTTTTCACTGAAGCTTTCTTT